The 12 T cell receptor beta chains listed next were all sequenced from one sample in a study of blood T cell repertoires in COVID-19. Here immunoSEQ multiplex PCR was the method, and the copy in TCRdb shows in-frame clones only, minus some. The sample gives some 200,000 clones, approximately 80% of which show up once; about 14% is in the top ten. Input material: peripheral blood. These receptors originate from a woman between 65 and 79 years old with COVID-19, enrolled during active disease.

CDR3 protein: CASSGTPGGNYGYTF. The CDR3 DNA reads as TGTGCCAGCAGTGGGACCCCAGGGGGTAACTATGGCTACACCTTC. This rearrangement joins TRBV25-1 to TRBJ1-2; 7 positions match TRBD1. The length of the CDR3 is 15 residues. CDR1 and CDR2 from the germline V gene are MGHDK and SYGVNS. Trimming cost V 4 bases and J 1 base; bases outside gene matches: 6.

The chain joins TRBV5-4 to TRBJ1-2, with 12 bases aligning to TRBD1. Trimming took 6 bases from V and 6 from J; bases not matched to a gene: 12. There are 16 residues in the CDR3. Germline V gene sequence: CDR1 SGHNT, CDR2 YYREEE (reference sequence). CDR3 nucleotides: TGTGCCAGCACCAGGGACAGGGGGCTTCTTAAAAATGGCTACACCTTC. It codes for CASTRDRGLLKNGYTF. Filled out from reference TRBV5-4 and TRBJ1-2, the complete variable domain reads ETGVTQSPTHLIKTRGQQVTLRCSSQSGHNTVSWYQQALGQGPQFIFQYYREEENGRGNFPPRFSGLQFPNYSSELNVNALELDDSALYLCASTRDRGLLKNGYTFGSGTRLTVV.

This rearrangement joins TRBV6-5 to TRBJ1-2; 9 positions match TRBD1. Germline V gene lookup returns CDR1 MNHEY and CDR2 SVGAGI. The V and J ends lost 6 bases and 8 bases, in that order; junction bases with no gene match: 13. The CDR3 has 15 amino acids. The CDR3 spells CASRVDTGGAGGYTF. The DNA of the CDR3 is TGTGCCAGCAGAGTAGATACAGGGGGCGCAGGCGGCTACACCTTC.

This chain links TRBV30 with TRBJ2-5; D may be TRBD2 (6 bases). Germline values: CDR1 GTSNPN, CDR2 SVGIG (reference sequence). The CDR3 loop spans 14 amino acids. The V end lost 5 bases, the J end lost 5 bases, and 18 bases lay between the germline ends. For the CDR3, the DNA is TGTGCCTGGGGCGCGGGACTCCCAGCTGAGACCCAGTACTTC. This encodes CAWGAGLPAETQYF.

The chain employs TRBV3-1 (or the pseudogene TRBV3-2) and TRBJ1-6, with 7 positions matching TRBD1. The CDR3 covers 15 residues. Per the germline V gene, CDR1 is LGHDT and CDR2 is YNNKEL (reference sequence). The junction had 3 bases not matched to a gene; V was cut back by 3 bases and J by 4 bases. The chain's CDR3 is CASSQRDRYNSPLHF. CDR3 in DNA: TGTGCCAGCAGCCAGCGGGACAGATATAATTCACCCCTCCACTTT.

The chain recombines TRBV30 with TRBJ2-1; TRBD2 matches 7 bases. The V segment lost 4 bases and the J segment 1 base; nucleotides outside the gene matches: 13. CDR1 GTSNPN and CDR2 SVGIG come from the germline V gene (reference sequence). This CDR3 region has 17 residues. This CDR3 reads CAWKGLGREWSYNEQFF. The CDR3 DNA reads TGTGCCTGGAAGGGCCTCGGGCGGGAGTGGTCCTACAATGAGCAGTTCTTC.

J is TRBJ2-2 and V is TRBV5-1; 10 nucleotides agree with TRBD1. Per germline, CDR1 SGHRS and CDR2 YFSETQ. V gave up 2 bases and J gave up 0 bases; unmatched junction bases: 4. There are 17 residues in the CDR3. This CDR3 reads CASSLLGQGANTGELFF. In nucleotides, the CDR3 is TGCGCCAGCAGCTTACTTGGACAGGGGGCGAACACCGGGGAGCTGTTTTTT.

This clone was seen only once. This chain uses TRBV7-9 with TRBJ1-2; a possible D gene is TRBD1 (5 bases). Trimming left V 4 bases short and J 7 bases short, with 22 bases between. Per the germline V gene, CDR1 is SEHNR and CDR2 is FQNEAQ (reference sequence). This CDR3 is built from 16 residues. Here the CDR3 reads CASSSSGEGMASGYTF. As DNA, the CDR3 is TGTGCCAGCAGCTCGTCTGGGGAGGGGATGGCTTCTGGCTACACCTTC.

This clone occurred once. The CDR3 sequence is CASSYYGDTQYF. The CDR3, as DNA: TGTGCCAGCAGTTACTACGGAGATACGCAGTATTTT. The gene calls are TRBV6-5 and TRBJ2-3; unclear D gene. The V and J ends lost 1 base and 5 bases respectively, with 4 bases between them. The CDR3 covers 12 residues. In germline, CDR1 is MNHEY, CDR2 SVGAGI.

This CDR3 reads CASSVGGNSYNEQFF. DNA for the CDR3: TGTGCCAGCAGCGTAGGCGGAAACTCCTACAATGAGCAGTTCTTC. This chain joins TRBV9 and TRBJ2-1; D remains ambiguous. The ends were cut back, 0 bases at V and 0 bases at J, with 7 bases in the middle. Germline V gene sequence: CDR1 SGDLS, CDR2 YYNGEE. This CDR3 has 15 amino acids.

The CDR3 spells CSAHGGGNTIYF. DNA for the CDR3: TGCAGCGCCCATGGGGGGGGAAACACCATATATTTT. The chain is built from TRBV29-1 and TRBJ1-3; D may be TRBD1 (5 bases). Between the trimmed V and J ends, which lost 7 bases and 4 bases, there was a span of 11 bases. The CDR3 loop spans 12 amino acids. In germline, CDR1 is SQVTM, CDR2 ANQGSEA.

The chain joins TRBV24-1 to TRBJ1-5, with unresolved D. V lost 4 bases, J lost 7 bases, and 13 bases lay in between. The germline CDR1 and CDR2 sequences are KGHDR and SFDVKD. The CDR3 spans 14 residues. The CDR3 bases are TGTGCCACCAGTGACCATCAGGTTCAGCAGCCCCAGCATTTT. Protein product: CATSDHQVQQPQHF.